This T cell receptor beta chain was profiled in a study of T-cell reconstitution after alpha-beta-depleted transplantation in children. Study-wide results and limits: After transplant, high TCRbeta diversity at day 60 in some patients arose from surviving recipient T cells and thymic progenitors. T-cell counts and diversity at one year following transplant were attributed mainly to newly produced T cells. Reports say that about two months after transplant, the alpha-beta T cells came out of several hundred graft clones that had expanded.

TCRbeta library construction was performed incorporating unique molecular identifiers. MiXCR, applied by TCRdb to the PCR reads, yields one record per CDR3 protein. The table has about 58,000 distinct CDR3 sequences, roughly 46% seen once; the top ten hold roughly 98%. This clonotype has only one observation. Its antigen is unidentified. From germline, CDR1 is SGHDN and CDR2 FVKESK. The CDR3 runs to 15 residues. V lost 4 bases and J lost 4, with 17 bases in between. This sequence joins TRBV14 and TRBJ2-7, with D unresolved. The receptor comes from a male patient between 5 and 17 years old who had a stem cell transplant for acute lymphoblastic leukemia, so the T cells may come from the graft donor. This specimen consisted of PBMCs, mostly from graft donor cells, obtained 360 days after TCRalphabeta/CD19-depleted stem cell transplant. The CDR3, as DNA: TGTGCCAGCAGCCCCGCCTTACAGAGACCTTACGAGCAGTACTTC. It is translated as CASSPALQRPYEQYF.